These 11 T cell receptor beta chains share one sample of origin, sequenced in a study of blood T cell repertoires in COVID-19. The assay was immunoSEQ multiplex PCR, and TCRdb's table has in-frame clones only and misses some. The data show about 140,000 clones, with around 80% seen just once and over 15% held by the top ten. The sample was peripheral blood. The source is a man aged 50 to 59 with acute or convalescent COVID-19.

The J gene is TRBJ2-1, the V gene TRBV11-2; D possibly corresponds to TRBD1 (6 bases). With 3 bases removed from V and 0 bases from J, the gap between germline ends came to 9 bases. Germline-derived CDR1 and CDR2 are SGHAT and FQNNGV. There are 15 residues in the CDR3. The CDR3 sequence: CASSFDRSSYNEQFF. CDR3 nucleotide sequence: TGTGCCAGCAGCTTCGACAGGAGCTCCTACAATGAGCAGTTCTTC.

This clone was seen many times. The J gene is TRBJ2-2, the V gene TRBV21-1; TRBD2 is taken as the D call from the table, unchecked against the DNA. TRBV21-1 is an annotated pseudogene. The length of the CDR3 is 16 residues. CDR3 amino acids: CASSLPILNWTGELFF. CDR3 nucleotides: TGTGCCAGCAGCCTACCTATTTTAAACTGGACCGGGGAGCTGTTTTTT.

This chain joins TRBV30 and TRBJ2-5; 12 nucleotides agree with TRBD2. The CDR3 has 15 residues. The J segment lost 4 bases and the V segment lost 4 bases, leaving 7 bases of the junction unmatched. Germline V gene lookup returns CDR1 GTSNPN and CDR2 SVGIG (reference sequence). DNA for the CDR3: TGTGCCTGGATAGATCTAGCGGGGGGGCCAGAGACCCAGTACTTC. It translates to CAWIDLAGGPETQYF.

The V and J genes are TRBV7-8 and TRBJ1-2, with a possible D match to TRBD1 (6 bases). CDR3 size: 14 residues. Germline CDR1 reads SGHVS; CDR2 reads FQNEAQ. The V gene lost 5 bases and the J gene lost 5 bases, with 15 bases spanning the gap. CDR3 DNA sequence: TGTGCCAGCAGCCCTATGACAGGAGGATATGGCTACACCTTC. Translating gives CASSPMTGGYGYTF.

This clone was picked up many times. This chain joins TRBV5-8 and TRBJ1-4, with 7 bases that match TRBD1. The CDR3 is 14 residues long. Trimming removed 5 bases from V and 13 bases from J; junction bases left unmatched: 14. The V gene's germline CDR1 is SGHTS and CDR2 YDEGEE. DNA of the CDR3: TGTGCCAGCAGTCGTCCCGGGACAGTTTCAAGACTGTTTTTT. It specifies CASSRPGTVSRLFF.

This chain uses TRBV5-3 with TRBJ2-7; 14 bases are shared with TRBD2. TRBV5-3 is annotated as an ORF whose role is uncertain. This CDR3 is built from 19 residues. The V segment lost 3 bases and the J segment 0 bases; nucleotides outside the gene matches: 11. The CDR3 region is CARSSPPGLAGESSYEQYV. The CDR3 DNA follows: TGTGCCAGAAGCTCGCCCCCGGGACTAGCGGGGGAGAGCTCCTACGAGCAGTACGTC.

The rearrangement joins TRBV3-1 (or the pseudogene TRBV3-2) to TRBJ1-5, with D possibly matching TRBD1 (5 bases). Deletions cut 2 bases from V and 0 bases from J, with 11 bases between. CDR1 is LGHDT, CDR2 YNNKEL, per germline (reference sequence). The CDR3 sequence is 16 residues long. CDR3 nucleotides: TGTGCCAGCAGCCAATTCGGGGGAAATAGCAATCAGCCCCAGCATTTT. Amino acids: CASSQFGGNSNQPQHF.

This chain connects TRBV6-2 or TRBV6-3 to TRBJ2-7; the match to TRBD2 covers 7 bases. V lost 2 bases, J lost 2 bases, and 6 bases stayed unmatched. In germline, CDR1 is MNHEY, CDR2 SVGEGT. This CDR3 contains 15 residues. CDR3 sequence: CASSYARGEAYEQYF. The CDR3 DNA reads TGTGCCAGCAGTTACGCCCGGGGGGAGGCCTACGAGCAGTACTTC.

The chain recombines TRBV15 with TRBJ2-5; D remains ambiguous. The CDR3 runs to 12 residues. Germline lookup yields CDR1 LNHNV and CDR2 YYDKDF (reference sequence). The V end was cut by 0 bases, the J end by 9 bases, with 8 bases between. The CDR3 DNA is TGTGCCACCAGCAGAGATTCTGAGTCCCAGTACTTC. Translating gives CATSRDSESQYF.

In DNA, the CDR3 is TGTGCCAGCAGCCAAGATAGCGGCAAGCGGGGACAAGAGACCCAGTACTTC. Translation gives CASSQDSGKRGQETQYF. This chain links TRBV4-2 with TRBJ2-5; TRBD2 aligns across 7 bases. Germline values: CDR1 LGHNA, CDR2 YNFKEQ. J lost 2 bases, V lost 0 bases, and 9 bases had no gene match. This CDR3 is built from 17 residues.

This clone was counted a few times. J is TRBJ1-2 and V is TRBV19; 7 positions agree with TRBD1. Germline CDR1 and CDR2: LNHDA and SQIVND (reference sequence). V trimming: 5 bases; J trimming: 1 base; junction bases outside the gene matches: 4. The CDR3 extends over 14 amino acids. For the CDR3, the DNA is TGTGCCAGTAGTCCCGGGACAGATAACTATGGCTACACCTTC. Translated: CASSPGTDNYGYTF. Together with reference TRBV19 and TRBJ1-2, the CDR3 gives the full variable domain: DGGITQSPKYLFRKEGQNVTLSCEQNLNHDAMYWYRQDPGQGLRLIYYSQIVNDFQKGDIAEGYSVSREKKESFPLTVTSAQKNPTAFYLCASSPGTDNYGYTFGSGTRLTVV.